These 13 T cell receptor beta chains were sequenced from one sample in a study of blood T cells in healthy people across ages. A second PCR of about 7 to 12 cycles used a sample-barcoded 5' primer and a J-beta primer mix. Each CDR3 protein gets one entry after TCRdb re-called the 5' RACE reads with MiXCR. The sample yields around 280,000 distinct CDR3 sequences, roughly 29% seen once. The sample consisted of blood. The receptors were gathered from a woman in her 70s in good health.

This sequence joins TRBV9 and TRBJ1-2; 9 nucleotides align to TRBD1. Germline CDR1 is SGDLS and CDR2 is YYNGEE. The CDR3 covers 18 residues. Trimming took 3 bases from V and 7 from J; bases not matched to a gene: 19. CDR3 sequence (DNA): TGTGCCAGCAGCGAGGAGCCGGGACAGGGCCTTTCTGATCGTGGCTACACCTTC. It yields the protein CASSEEPGQGLSDRGYTF.

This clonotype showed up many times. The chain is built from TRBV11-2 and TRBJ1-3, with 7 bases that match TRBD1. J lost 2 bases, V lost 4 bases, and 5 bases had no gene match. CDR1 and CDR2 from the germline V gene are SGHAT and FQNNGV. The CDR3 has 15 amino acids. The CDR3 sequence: CASSSTGVAGNTIYF. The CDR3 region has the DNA TGTGCCAGCAGCTCAACAGGGGTAGCTGGAAACACCATATATTTT.

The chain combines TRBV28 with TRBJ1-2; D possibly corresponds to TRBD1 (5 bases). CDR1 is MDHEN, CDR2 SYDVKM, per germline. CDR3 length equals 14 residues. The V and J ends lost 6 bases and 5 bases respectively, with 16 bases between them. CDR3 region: CASSSAGTVYGYTF. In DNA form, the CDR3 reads TGTGCCAGCAGCTCCGCCGGGACGGTTTATGGCTACACCTTC.

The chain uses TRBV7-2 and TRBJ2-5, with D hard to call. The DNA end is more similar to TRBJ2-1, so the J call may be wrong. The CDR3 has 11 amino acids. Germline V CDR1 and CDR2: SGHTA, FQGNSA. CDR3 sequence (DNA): TGTGCCAGCAGCTTAGCCGCTGAGCAGTTCTTC. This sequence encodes CASSLAAEQFF.

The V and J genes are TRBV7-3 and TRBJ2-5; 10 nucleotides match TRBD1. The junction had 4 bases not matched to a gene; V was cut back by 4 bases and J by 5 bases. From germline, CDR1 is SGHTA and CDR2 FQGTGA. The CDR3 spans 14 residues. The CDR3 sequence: CASSSQGQGETQYF. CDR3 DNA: TGTGCCAGCAGCTCACAGGGACAGGGGGAGACCCAGTACTTC.

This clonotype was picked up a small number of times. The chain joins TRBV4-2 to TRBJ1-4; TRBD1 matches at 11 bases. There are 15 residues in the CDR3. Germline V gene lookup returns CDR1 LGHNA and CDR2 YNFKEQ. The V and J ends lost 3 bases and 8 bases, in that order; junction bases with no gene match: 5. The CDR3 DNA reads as TGTGCCAGCAGCCACCAGGACAGGGGGCGGGAAAAACTGTTTTTT. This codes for CASSHQDRGREKLFF.

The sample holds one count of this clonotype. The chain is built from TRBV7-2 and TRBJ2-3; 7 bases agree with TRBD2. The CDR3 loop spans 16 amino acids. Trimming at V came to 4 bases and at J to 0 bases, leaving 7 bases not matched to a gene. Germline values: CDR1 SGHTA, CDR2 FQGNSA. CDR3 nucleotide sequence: TGTGCCAGCAGCTACCGCCCAGCGGGGAGCACAGATACGCAGTATTTT. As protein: CASSYRPAGSTDTQYF.

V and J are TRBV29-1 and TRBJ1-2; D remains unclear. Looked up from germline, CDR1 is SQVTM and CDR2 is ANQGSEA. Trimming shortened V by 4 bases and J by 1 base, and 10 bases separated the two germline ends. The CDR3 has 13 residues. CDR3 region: CSVVSPYNYGYTF. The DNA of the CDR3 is TGCAGCGTTGTTAGCCCATATAACTATGGCTACACCTTC.

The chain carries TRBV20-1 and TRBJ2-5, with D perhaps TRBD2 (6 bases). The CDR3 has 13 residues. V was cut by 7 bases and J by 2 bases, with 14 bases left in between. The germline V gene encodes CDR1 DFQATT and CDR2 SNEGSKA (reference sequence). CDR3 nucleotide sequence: TGCAGTGGTCTCCTGAGCGGGCAAGAGACCCAGTACTTC. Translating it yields CSGLLSGQETQYF.

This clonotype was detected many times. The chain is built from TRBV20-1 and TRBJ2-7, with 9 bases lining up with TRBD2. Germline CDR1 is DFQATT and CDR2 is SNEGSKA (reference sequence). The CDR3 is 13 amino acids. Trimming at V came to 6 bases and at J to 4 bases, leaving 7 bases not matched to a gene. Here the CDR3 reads CSASSGTLYEQYF. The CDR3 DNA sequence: TGCAGTGCCTCTAGCGGGACCTTATACGAGCAGTACTTC.

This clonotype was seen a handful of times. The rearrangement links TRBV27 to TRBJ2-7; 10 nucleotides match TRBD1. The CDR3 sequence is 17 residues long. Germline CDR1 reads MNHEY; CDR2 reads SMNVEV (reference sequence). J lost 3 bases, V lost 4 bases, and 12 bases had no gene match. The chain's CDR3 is CASSYSVGDRGFYEQYF. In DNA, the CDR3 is TGTGCCAGCAGTTATAGCGTGGGGGACAGGGGTTTCTACGAGCAGTACTTC.

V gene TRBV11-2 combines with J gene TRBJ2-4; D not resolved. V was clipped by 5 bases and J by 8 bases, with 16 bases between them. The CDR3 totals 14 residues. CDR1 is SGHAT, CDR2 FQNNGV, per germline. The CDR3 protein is CASSNTMATDIQYF. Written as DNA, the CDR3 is TGTGCCAGCAGCAATACTATGGCTACAGACATTCAGTACTTC.

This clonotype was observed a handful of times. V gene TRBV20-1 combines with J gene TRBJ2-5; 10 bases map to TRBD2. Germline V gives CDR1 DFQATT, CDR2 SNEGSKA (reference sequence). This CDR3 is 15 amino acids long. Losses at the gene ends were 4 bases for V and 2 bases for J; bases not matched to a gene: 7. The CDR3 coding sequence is TGCAGTGCTAATGCTGGGACTAGCGCACAAGAGACCCAGTACTTC. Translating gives CSANAGTSAQETQYF.